This paragraph reports one TCR beta chain. This record comes from a study of blood T cell repertoires in COVID-19. The CDR3 covers 13 residues. V lost 6 bases and J 5 bases, leaving 8 bases between the germline ends. From germline, CDR1 is MDHEN and CDR2 SYDVKM. Assay: immunoSEQ multiplex PCR; the TCRdb copy retains only in-frame clones and omits some. The repertoire consists of 100,000 to 150,000 clones, with over 75% occurring once and the leading ten covering roughly 12%. V and J are TRBV28 and TRBJ1-6, with a weak D call TRBD1 (6 bases). The sequence was collected from a man in his sixties with acute or convalescent COVID-19. Sequencing was carried out using peripheral blood. For the CDR3, the DNA is TGTGCCAGCAGGTACAGGGATAATTCACCCCTCCACTTT. This codes for CASRYRDNSPLHF.